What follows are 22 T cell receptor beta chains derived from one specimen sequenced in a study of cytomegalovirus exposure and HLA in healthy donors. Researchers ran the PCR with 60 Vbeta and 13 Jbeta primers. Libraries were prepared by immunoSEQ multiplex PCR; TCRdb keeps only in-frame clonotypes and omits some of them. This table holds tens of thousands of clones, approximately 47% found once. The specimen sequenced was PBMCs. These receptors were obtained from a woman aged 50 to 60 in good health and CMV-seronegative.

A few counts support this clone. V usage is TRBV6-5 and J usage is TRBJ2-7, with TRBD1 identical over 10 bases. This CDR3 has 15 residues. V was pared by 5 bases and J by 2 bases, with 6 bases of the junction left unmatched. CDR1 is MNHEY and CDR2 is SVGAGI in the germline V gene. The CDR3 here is CASSKVGTGAYEQYF. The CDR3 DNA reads TGTGCCAGCAGTAAGGTCGGGACAGGGGCCTACGAGCAGTACTTC.

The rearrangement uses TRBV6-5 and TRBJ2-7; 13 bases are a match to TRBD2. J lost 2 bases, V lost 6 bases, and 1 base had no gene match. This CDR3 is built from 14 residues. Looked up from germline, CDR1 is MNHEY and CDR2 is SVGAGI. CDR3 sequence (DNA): TGTGCCAGCAGCGGGACTAGCGGGACCTACGAGCAGTACTTC. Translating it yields CASSGTSGTYEQYF.

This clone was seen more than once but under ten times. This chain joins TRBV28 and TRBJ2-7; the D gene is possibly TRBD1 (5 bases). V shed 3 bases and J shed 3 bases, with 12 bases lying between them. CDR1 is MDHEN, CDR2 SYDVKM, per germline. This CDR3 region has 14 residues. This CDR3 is CASSFPLGHYEQYF. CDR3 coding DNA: TGTGCCAGCAGTTTCCCACTGGGGCACTACGAGCAGTACTTC. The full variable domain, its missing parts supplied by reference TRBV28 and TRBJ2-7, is DVKVTQSSRYLVKRTGEKVFLECVQDMDHENMFWYRQDPGLGLRLIYFSYDVKMKEKGDIPEGYSVSREKKERFSLILESASTNQTSMYLCASSFPLGHYEQYFGPGTRLTVT.

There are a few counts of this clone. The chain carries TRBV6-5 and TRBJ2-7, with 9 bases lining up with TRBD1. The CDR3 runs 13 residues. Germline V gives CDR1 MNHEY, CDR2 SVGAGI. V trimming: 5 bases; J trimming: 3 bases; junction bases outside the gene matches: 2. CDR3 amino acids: CASSRDRVYEQYF. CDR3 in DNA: TGTGCCAGCAGTCGGGACAGGGTCTACGAGCAGTACTTC.

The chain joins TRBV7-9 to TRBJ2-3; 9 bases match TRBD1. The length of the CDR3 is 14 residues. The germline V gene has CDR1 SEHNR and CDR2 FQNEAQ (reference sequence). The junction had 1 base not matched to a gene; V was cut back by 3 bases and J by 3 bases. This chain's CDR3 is CASSLGQGTDTQYF. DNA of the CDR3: TGTGCCAGCAGCTTGGGACAGGGAACAGATACGCAGTATTTT.

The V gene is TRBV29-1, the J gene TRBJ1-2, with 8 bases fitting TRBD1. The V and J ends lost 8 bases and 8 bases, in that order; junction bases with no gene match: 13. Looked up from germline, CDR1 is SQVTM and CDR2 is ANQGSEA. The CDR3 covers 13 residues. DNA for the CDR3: TGCAGCATGTTGCCCCAGGGGGCGCAGGGCTACACCTTC. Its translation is CSMLPQGAQGYTF.

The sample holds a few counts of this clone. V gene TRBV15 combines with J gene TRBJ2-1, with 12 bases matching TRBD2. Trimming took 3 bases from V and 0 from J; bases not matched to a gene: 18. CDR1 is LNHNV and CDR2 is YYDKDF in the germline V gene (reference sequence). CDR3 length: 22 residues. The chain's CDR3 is CATSSEITTSGSFPASYNEQFF. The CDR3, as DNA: TGTGCCACCAGCAGCGAGATAACGACTAGCGGGAGTTTTCCCGCCTCCTACAATGAGCAGTTCTTC.

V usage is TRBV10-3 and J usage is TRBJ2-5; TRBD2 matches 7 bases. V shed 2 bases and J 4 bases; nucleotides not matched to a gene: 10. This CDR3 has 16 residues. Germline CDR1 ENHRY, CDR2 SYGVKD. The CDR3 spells CAISESIGTTPETQYF. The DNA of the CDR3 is TGTGCCATCAGTGAGAGCATAGGGACTACCCCAGAGACCCAGTACTTC.

The CDR3 is CASSSATGNSYNEQFF. The CDR3 DNA is TGCGCCAGCAGCTCGGCTACAGGGAACTCCTACAATGAGCAGTTCTTC. The genes are TRBV5-1 and TRBJ2-1; D possibly corresponds to TRBD1 (6 bases). This CDR3 region has 16 residues. V was pared by 3 bases and J by 0 bases, with 13 bases between. Per the germline V gene, CDR1 is SGHRS and CDR2 is YFSETQ.

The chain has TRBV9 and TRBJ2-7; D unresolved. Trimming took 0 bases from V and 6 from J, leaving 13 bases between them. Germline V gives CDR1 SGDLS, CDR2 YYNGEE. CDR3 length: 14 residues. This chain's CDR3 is CASSVGWSSREQYF. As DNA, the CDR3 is TGTGCCAGCAGCGTAGGATGGAGTTCACGCGAGCAGTACTTC.

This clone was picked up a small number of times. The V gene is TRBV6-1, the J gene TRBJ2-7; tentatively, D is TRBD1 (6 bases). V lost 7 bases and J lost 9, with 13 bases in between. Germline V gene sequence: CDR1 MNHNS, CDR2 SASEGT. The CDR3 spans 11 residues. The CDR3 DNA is TGTGCCAGCACTACAGGGTCCTTGCAGTACTTC. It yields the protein CASTTGSLQYF.

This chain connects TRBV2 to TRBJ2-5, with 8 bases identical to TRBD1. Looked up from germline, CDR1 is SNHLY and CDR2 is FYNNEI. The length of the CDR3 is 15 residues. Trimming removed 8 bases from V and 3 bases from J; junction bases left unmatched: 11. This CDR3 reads CASYEQGGWEETQYF. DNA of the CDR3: TGTGCCAGCTATGAACAGGGGGGATGGGAAGAGACCCAGTACTTC.

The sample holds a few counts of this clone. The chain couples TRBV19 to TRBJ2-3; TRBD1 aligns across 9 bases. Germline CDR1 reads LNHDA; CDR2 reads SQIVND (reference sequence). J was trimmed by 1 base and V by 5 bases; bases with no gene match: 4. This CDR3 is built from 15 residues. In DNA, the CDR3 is TGTGCCAGTAGTGTGGACAGGGGCCGCACAGATACGCAGTATTTT. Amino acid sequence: CASSVDRGRTDTQYF.

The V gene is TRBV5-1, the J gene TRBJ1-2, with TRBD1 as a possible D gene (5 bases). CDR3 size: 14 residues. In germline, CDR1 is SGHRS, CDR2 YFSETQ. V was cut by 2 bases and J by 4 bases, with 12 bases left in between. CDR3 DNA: TGCGCCAGCAGCTTAGAGAGACAGCCCTATGGCTACACCTTC. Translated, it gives CASSLERQPYGYTF.

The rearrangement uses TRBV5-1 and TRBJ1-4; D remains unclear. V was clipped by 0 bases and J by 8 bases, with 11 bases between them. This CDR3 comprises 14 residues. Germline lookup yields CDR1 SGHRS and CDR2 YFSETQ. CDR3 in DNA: TGCGCCAGCAGCTTGGAGAGACAAGGAGAAAAACTGTTTTTT. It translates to CASSLERQGEKLFF.

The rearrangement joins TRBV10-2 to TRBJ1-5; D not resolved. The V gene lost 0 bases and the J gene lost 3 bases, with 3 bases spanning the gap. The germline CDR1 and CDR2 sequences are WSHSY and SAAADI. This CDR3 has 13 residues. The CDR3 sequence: CASSESHNQPQHF. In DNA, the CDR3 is TGCGCCAGCAGTGAGTCACACAATCAGCCCCAGCATTTT.

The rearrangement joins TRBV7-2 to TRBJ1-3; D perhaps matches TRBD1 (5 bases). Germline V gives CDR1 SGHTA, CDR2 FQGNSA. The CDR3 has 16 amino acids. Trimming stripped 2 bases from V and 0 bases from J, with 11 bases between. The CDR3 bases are TGTGCCAGCAGCTTACTACAGGCCCACTCTGGAAACACCATATATTTT. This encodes CASSLLQAHSGNTIYF.

DNA of the CDR3: TGCGCCAGCAGCCAAGATCAGGGCAGGAACCCCTACAATGAGCAGTTCTTC. Translated, it gives CASSQDQGRNPYNEQFF. The chain recombines TRBV4-1 with TRBJ2-1; TRBD1 might be the D (5 bases). Germline loops: CDR1 MGHRA, CDR2 YSYEKL. Trimming removed 0 bases at V and 2 bases at J, with 14 bases between. This CDR3 region has 17 residues.

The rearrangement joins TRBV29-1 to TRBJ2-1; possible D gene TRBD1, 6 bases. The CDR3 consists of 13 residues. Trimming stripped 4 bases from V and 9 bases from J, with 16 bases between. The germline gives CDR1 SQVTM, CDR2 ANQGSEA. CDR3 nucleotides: TGCAGCGTTGCTATCGGGACAAACGGTGAGCAGTTCTTC. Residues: CSVAIGTNGEQFF.

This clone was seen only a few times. The CDR3 loop is CASSQGRGRSNEQFF. The CDR3 DNA reads TGCGCCAGCAGCCAAGGGCGAGGGAGAAGCAATGAGCAGTTCTTC. The rearrangement uses TRBV4-1 and TRBJ2-1, with D maybe TRBD2 (5 bases). The germline V gene has CDR1 MGHRA and CDR2 YSYEKL. This CDR3 is built from 15 residues. V dropped 1 base and J dropped 6 bases, with 13 bases sitting between them.

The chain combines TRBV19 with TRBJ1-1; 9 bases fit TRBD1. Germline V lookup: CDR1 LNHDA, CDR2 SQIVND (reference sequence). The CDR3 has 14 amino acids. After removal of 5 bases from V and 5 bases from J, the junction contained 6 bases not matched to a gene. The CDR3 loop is CASSGGQGRTEAFF. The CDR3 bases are TGTGCCAGTAGTGGGGGACAGGGTAGGACTGAAGCTTTCTTT.

In nucleotides, the CDR3 is TGTGCCAGCAGCTACGGGACAGTATCCTACGAGCAGTACTTC. It codes for CASSYGTVSYEQYF. The chain combines TRBV7-6 with TRBJ2-7; 7 positions match TRBD1. The V gene's germline CDR1 is SGHVS and CDR2 FNYEAQ. This CDR3 comprises 14 residues. V gave up 4 bases and J gave up 1 base; unmatched junction bases: 4. Together with reference TRBV7-6 and TRBJ2-7, the CDR3 gives the full variable domain: GAGVSQSPRYKVTKRGQDVALRCDPISGHVSLYWYRQALGQGPEFLTYFNYEAQQDKSGLPNDRFSAERPEGSISTLTIQRTEQRDSAMYRCASSYGTVSYEQYFGPGTRLTVT.